This TCR beta chain was retrieved from a study of blood T cell repertoires in COVID-19. Profiled with immunoSEQ multiplex PCR; TCRdb holds only in-frame clones, not every one. The sample has roughly 180,000 clones; 70% to 90% are singletons. V lost 5 bases to trimming and J lost 8 bases, with 12 bases between them. This CDR3 comprises 13 residues. CDR1 and CDR2 (germline): KGHSH, LQKENI. The clonotype originates from a woman in her 50s with COVID-19, enrolled during active disease. The rearrangement links TRBV18 to TRBJ1-4, with D possibly matching TRBD1 (6 bases). Material: peripheral blood. The CDR3 DNA reads as TGTGCCAGCTCAGGCTACAGGGAGGAAAAACTGTTTTTT. This sequence encodes CASSGYREEKLFF.